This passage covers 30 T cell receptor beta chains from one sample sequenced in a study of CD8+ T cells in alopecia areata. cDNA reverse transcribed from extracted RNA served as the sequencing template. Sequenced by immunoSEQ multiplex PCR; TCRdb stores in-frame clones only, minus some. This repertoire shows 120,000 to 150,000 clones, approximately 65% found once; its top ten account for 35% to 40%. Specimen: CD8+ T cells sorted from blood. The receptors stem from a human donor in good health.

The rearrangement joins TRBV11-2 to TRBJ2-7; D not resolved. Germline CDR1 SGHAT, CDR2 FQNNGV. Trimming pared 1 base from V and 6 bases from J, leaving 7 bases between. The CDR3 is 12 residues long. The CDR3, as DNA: TGTGCCAGCAGCTTAGGGCAGTCCGAGCAGTACTTC. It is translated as CASSLGQSEQYF. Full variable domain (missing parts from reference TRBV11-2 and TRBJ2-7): EAGVAQSPRYKIIEKRQSVAFWCNPISGHATLYWYQQILGQGPKLLIQFQNNGVVDDSQLPKDRFSAERLKGVDSTLKIQPAKLEDSAVYLCASSLGQSEQYFGPGTRLTVT.

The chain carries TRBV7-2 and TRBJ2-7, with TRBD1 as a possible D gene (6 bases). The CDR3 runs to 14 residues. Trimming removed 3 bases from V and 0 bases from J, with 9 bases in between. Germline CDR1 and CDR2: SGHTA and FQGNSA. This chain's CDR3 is CASSLQGSSYEQYF. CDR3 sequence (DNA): TGTGCCAGCAGCTTGCAGGGGAGCTCCTACGAGCAGTACTTC.

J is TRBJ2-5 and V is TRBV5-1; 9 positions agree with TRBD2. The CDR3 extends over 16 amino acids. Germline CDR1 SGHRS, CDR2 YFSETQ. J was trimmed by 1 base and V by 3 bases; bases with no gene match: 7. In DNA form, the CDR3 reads TGCGCCAGCAGCTGGGAGAGCGGGGGGCTCCAAGAGACCCAGTACTTC. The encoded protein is CASSWESGGLQETQYF.

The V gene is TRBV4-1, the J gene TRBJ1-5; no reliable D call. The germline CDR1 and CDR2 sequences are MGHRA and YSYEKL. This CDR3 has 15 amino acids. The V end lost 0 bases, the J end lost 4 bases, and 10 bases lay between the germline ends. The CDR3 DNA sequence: TGCGCCAGCAGCCAAGATAGGAACAGAAATCAGCCCCAGCATTTT. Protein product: CASSQDRNRNQPQHF.

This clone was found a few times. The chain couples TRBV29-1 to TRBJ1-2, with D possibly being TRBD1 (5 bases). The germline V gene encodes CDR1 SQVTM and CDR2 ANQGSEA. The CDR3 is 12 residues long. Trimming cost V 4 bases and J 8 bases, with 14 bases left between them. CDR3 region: CSVAAGPRGYTF. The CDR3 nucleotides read TGCAGCGTTGCAGCAGGGCCGAGGGGCTACACCTTC.

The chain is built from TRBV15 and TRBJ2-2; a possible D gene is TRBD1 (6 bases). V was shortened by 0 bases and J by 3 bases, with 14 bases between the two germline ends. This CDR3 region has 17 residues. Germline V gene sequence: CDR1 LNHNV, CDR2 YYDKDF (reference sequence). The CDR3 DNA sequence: TGTGCCACCAGCAGAGAGCCCGACTCAGGGGACACCGGGGAGCTGTTTTTT. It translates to CATSREPDSGDTGELFF.

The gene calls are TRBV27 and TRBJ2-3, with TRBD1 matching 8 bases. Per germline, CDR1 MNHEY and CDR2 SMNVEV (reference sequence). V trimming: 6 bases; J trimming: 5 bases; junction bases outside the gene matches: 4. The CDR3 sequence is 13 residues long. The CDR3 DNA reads TGTGCCAGCAGGCGGACAGGGCTAGATACGCAGTATTTT. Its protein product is CASRRTGLDTQYF.

The CDR3: CASSSGTVGAYEQYF. In DNA, the CDR3 is TGCGCCAGCAGCTCGGGGACAGTGGGGGCCTACGAGCAGTACTTC. The chain is built from TRBV5-1 and TRBJ2-7; 7 positions agree with TRBD1. J gave up 2 bases and V 3 bases, and 8 bases lay outside the gene matches. The germline gives CDR1 SGHRS, CDR2 YFSETQ. This CDR3 contains 15 residues.

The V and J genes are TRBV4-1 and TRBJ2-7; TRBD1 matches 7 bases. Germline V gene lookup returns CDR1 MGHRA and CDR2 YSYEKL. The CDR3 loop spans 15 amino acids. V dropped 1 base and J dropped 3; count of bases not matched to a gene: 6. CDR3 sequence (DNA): TGCGCCAGCAGCCAAGGGTGGGACAGCAACTACGAGCAGTACTTC. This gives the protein CASSQGWDSNYEQYF.

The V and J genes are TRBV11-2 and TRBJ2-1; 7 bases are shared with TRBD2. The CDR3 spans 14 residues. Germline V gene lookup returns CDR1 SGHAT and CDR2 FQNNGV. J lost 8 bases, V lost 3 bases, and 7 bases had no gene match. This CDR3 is CASSFGAGTDEQFF. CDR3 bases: TGTGCCAGCAGCTTCGGAGCGGGAACCGATGAGCAGTTCTTC.

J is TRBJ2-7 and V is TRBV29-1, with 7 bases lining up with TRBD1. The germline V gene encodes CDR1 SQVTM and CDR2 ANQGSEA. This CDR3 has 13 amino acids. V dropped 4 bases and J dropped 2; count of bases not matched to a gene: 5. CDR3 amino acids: CSVGRDSTYEQYF. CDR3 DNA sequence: TGCAGCGTTGGCCGGGACAGCACCTACGAGCAGTACTTC.

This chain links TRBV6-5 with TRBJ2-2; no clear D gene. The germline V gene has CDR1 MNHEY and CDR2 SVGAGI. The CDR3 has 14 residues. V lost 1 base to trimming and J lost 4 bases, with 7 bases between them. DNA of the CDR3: TGTGCCAGCAGTTACTTCCCTTTCACCGGGGAGCTGTTTTTT. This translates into CASSYFPFTGELFF.

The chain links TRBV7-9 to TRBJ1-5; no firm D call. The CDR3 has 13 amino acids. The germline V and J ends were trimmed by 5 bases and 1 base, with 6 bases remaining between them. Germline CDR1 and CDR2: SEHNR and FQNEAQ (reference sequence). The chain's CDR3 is CASSPDSNQPQHF. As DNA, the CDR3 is TGTGCCAGCAGCCCAGACAGCAATCAGCCCCAGCATTTT.

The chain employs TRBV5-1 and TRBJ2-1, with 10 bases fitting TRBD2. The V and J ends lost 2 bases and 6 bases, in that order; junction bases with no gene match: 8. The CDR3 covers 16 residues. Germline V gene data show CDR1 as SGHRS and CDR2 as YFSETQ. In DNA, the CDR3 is TGCGCCAGCAGCTTCTCCCTAGCGGGAGAGTTCAATGAGCAGTTCTTC. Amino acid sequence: CASSFSLAGEFNEQFF. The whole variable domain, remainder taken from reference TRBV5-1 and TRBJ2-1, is KAGVTQTPRYLIKTRGQQVTLSCSPISGHRSVSWYQQTPGQGLQFLFEYFSETQRNKGNFPGRFSGRQFSNSRSEMNVSTLELGDSALYLCASSFSLAGEFNEQFFGPGTRLTVL.

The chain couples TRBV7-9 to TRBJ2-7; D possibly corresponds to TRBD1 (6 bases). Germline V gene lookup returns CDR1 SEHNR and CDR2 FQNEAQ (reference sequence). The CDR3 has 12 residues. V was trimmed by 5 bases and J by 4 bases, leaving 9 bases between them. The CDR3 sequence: CASSPGDYEQYF. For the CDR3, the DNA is TGTGCCAGCAGCCCAGGGGATTACGAGCAGTACTTC.

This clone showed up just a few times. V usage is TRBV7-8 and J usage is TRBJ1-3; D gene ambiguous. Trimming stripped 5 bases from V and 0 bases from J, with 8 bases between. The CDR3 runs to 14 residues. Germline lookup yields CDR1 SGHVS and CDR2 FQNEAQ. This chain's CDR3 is CASSPGGSGNTIYF. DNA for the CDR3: TGTGCCAGCAGCCCTGGAGGCTCTGGAAACACCATATATTTT.

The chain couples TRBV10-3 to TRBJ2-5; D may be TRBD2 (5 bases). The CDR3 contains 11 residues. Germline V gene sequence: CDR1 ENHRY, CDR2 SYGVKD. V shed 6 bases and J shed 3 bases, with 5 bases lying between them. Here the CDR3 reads CAIRGEETQYF. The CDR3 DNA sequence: TGTGCCATCAGGGGAGAAGAGACCCAGTACTTC.

The CDR3 nucleotides are TGCGCCAGCAGCCAGAACAGGGAAGAGACCCAGTACTTC. This translates into CASSQNREETQYF. This chain connects TRBV4-1 to TRBJ2-5, with D possibly matching TRBD1 (6 bases). The V and J ends lost 3 bases and 3 bases respectively, with 8 bases between them. Germline V gives CDR1 MGHRA, CDR2 YSYEKL. This CDR3 spans 13 amino acids.

CDR3 amino acids: CASTLGGDEAFF. For the CDR3, the DNA is TGTGCCAGCACCCTAGGGGGAGACGAGGCTTTCTTT. The chain recombines TRBV2 with TRBJ1-1; D might be TRBD1 (6 bases). CDR3 length equals 12 residues. Germline V lookup: CDR1 SNHLY, CDR2 FYNNEI. V was pared by 7 bases and J by 11 bases, with 17 bases between.

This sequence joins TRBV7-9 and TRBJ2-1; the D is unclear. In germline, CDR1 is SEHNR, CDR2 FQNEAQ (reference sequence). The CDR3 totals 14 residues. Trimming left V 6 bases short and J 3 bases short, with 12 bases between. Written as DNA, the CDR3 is TGTGCCAGCAGACCGAAGGCTGGCTACAATGAGCAGTTCTTC. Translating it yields CASRPKAGYNEQFF.

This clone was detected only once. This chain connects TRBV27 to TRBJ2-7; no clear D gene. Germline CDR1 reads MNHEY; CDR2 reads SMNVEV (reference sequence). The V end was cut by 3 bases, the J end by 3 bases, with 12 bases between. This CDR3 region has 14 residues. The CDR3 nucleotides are TGTGCCAGCAGTTTTTCCCAGAACCTCTACGAGCAGTACTTC. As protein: CASSFSQNLYEQYF.

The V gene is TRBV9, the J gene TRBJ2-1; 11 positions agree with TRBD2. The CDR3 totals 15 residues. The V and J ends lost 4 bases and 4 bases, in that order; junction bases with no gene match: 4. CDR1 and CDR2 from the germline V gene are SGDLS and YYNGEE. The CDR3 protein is CASSPTSGVYNEQFF. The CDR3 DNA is TGTGCCAGCAGCCCGACTAGCGGGGTGTACAATGAGCAGTTCTTC.

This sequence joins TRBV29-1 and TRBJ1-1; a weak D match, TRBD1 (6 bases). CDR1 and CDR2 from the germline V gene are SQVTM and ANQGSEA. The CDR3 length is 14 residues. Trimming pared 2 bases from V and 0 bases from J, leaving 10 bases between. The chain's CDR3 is CSVEKTGMNTEAFF. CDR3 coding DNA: TGCAGCGTTGAAAAGACAGGAATGAACACTGAAGCTTTCTTT.

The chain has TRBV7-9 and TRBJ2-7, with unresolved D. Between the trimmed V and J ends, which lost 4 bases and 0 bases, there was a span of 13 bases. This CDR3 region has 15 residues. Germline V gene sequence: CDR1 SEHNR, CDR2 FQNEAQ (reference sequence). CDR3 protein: CASSSREDRSYEQYF. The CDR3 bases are TGTGCCAGCAGCTCCCGAGAGGACCGCTCCTACGAGCAGTACTTC. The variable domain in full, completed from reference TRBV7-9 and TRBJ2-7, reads DTGVSQNPRHKITKRGQNVTFRCDPISEHNRLYWYRQTLGQGPEFLTYFQNEAQLEKSRLLSDRFSAERPKGSFSTLEIQRTEQGDSAMYLCASSSREDRSYEQYFGPGTRLTVT.

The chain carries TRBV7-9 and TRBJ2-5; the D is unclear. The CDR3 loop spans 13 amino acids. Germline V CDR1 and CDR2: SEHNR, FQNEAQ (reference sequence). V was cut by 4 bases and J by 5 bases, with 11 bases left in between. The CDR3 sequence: CASSSNSRETQYF. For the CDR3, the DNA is TGTGCCAGCAGCTCAAATTCCAGGGAGACCCAGTACTTC.

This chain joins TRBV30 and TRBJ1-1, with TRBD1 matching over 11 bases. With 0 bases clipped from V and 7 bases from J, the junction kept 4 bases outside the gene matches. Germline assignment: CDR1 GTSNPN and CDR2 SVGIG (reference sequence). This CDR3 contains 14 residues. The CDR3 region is CAWSVRGTGGEAFF. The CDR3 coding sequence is TGTGCCTGGAGTGTAAGGGGGACAGGGGGTGAAGCTTTCTTT.

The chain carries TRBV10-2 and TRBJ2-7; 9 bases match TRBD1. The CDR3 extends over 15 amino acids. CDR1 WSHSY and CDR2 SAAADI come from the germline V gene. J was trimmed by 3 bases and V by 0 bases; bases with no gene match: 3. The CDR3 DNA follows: TGCGCCAGCAGTGAGTCGACAGGGGGACACTACGAGCAGTACTTC. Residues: CASSESTGGHYEQYF.

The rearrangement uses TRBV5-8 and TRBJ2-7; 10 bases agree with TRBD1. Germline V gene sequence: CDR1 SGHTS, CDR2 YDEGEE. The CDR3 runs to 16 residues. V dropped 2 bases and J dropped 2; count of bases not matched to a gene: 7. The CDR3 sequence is CASSLLSGQGPYEQYF. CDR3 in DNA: TGTGCCAGCAGCTTACTATCGGGACAGGGGCCCTACGAGCAGTACTTC.

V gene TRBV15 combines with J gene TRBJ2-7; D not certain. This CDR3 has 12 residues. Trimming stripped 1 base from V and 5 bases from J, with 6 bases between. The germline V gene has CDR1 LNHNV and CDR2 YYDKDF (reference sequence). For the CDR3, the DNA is TGTGCCACCAGCAGAGTGAAGAACGAGCAGTACTTC. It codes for CATSRVKNEQYF.

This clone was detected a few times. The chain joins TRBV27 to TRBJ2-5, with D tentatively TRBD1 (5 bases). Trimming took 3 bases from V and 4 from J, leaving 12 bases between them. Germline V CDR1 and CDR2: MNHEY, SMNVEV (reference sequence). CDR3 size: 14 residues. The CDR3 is CASSLSGQLETQYF. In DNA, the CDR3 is TGTGCCAGCAGTTTGTCCGGACAACTAGAGACCCAGTACTTC.